Described below is a single T cell receptor (beta chain) sequence and its context. Assay used: immunoSEQ multiplex PCR; TCRdb lists only in-frame clones, some missing. The sample consists of about 440,000 clones, about 90% of them appearing once. Allocation to cohorts depended on clinical history reported by the participants. The data stem from a study of blood T cell repertoires in COVID-19. V lost 6 bases and J lost 3; bases outside the gene matches: 5. Germline CDR1 is MGHRA and CDR2 is YSYEKL. The CDR3 is made up of 14 amino acids. The chain employs TRBV4-1 and TRBJ1-1; 9 positions agree with TRBD1. The origin of this receptor is a woman aged 18-29 years with acute COVID-19. The source material was PBMCs or T cells enriched from blood (not recorded which). CDR3 amino acids: CASRYRTGDTEAFF. CDR3 nucleotides: TGCGCCAGCAGATACCGGACAGGGGACACTGAAGCTTTCTTT.